Below are 5 T cell receptor beta chains sequenced from a single sample in a study of T cell responses to AZD1222 COVID-19 vaccine (dated by TCRdb to about 2021). What this sample's time point label stands for: baseline before first vaccination. Libraries were made using the immunoSEQ multiplex PCR assay. This immuneACCESS table, as held by TCRdb, lists in-frame sequences with V and J called but not all clones. Of the missing ones, under half trace to an unresolved V gene in checked studies; the others have no known cause. The sample yields around 50,000 clones; approximately 79% were counted once. The ten largest account for roughly 10% of the sample. The sample was peripheral blood, taken on day 0 of AZD1222 vaccination. The receptors were sampled from an adult in good health.

The gene calls are TRBV27 and TRBJ1-2, with TRBD1 identical over 8 bases. The CDR3 sequence is 17 residues long. With V trimmed by 6 bases and J by 0 bases, 12 bases remained unmatched. Germline CDR1 is MNHEY and CDR2 is SMNVEV (reference sequence). The CDR3 is CASSRTDRGLANYGYTF. The CDR3 nucleotides read TGTGCCAGCAGCAGAACAGACAGGGGTCTAGCTAACTATGGCTACACCTTC.

V usage is TRBV29-1 and J usage is TRBJ1-3; 7 bases fit TRBD1. Germline assignment: CDR1 SQVTM and CDR2 ANQGSEA. V was clipped by 6 bases and J by 0 bases; unmatched bases: 2. This CDR3 comprises 13 residues. The CDR3 loop is CSVGTVSGNTIYF. The CDR3 DNA sequence: TGCAGCGTCGGGACAGTCTCTGGAAACACCATATATTTT. The full variable domain, with the rest looked up from reference TRBV29-1 and TRBJ1-3, is SAVISQKPSRDICQRGTSLTIQCQVDSQVTMMFWYRQQPGQSLTLIATANQGSEATYESGFVIDKFPISRPNLTFSTLTVSNMSPEDSSIYLCSVGTVSGNTIYFGEGSWLTVV.

This sequence joins TRBV5-4 and TRBJ2-5, with 8 positions matching TRBD1. This CDR3 has 17 residues. Per germline, CDR1 SGHNT and CDR2 YYREEE (reference sequence). Trimming removed 1 base from V and 2 bases from J; junction bases left unmatched: 10. CDR3 sequence reads: CASSLPGTGSSQETQYF. The CDR3 nucleotides read TGTGCCAGCAGCTTGCCCGGGACAGGCTCTTCTCAAGAGACCCAGTACTTC.

V gene TRBV27 combines with J gene TRBJ2-6; 11 bases line up with TRBD2. After removal of 6 bases from V and 1 base from J, the junction contained 5 bases not matched to a gene. CDR1 and CDR2 from the germline V gene are MNHEY and SMNVEV (reference sequence). The CDR3 sequence is 17 residues long. As DNA, the CDR3 is TGTGCCAGCAGGAAGACTAGCGGGGAATCTGGGGCCAACGTCCTGACTTTC. It specifies CASRKTSGESGANVLTF.

This clone was seen only a few times. The chain recombines TRBV4-2 with TRBJ1-2; D is perhaps TRBD1 (6 bases). This CDR3 spans 20 amino acids. Germline CDR1 and CDR2: LGHNA and YNFKEQ. V lost 1 base to trimming and J lost 4 bases, with 28 bases between them. CDR3 sequence reads: CASSQVIAGSDSRVGYGYTF. DNA of the CDR3: TGTGCCAGCAGCCAAGTGATCGCCGGCTCGGACAGTAGGGTGGGCTATGGCTACACCTTC.